What follows is one TCR beta chain and its context. TCRdb keeps only in-frame clones here, not all; method: immunoSEQ multiplex PCR. This sample has about 350,000 clones, with more than 70% found just once. Germline CDR1 and CDR2: PRHDT and FYEKMQ (reference sequence). Trimming cost V 5 bases and J 7 bases; bases outside gene matches: 9. There are 14 residues in the CDR3. This entry comes from a study of blood T cell repertoires in COVID-19. Study details: Collection of acute and convalescent COVID-19 samples took place in the United States, Italy and Spain.

Seattle's enrolled individuals joined amid active infection and were then monitored longitudinally. This chain connects TRBV13 to TRBJ2-5; 8 bases line up with TRBD2. The clonotype was recovered from a woman in her fifties or sixties with COVID-19, enrolled during active disease. The sequenced sample was peripheral blood. CDR3 protein: CASSDGGAVGTQYF. In DNA, the CDR3 is TGTGCCAGCAGCGACGGGGGGGCCGTCGGGACCCAGTACTTC. The full variable domain, with the rest looked up from reference TRBV13 and TRBJ2-5, is AAGVIQSPRHLIKEKRETATLKCYPIPRHDTVYWYQQGPGQDPQFLISFYEKMQSDKGSIPDRFSAQQFSDYHSELNMSSLELGDSALYFCASSDGGAVGTQYFGPGTRLLVL.